This paragraph covers one T cell receptor (beta chain) sequence. Its antigen is not identified. Repertoires were generated with immunoSEQ multiplex PCR, while TCRdb's copy carries only in-frame clones and drops some. Among 70,000 to 95,000 clones listed, 80% were seen once. The sample comes from a study of T cell responses to AZD1222 COVID-19 vaccine. The overall study: Pooling covered second doses at about 4 or about 12 weeks.

Trimming removed 3 bases from V and 5 bases from J; junction bases left unmatched: 10. The CDR3 loop spans 16 amino acids. CDR1 is MGHRA, CDR2 YSYEKL, per germline. General study points: Unmutated variant regions are reportedly targeted by nearly half of spike-specific TCRs.

The V and J genes are TRBV4-1 and TRBJ2-3; 8 bases fit TRBD2. The specimen comprised peripheral blood, sampled on day 0 of AZD1222 vaccination. The clonotype comes from an adult in good health. The CDR3 DNA follows: TGCGCCAGCAGCCAGGCCTGGCGGGAGGTTGGAGATACGCAGTATTTT. This codes for CASSQAWREVGDTQYF.